This entry describes one T cell receptor beta chain. Trimming pared 3 bases from V and 6 bases from J, leaving 9 bases between. Germline CDR1 reads SNHLY; CDR2 reads FYNNEI. This CDR3 contains 14 residues. The data were taken from a study of cytomegalovirus exposure and HLA in healthy donors. PCR was performed using 60 Vbeta and 13 Jbeta primers. Method: immunoSEQ multiplex PCR; TCRdb's copy keeps in-frame clones and lacks some. The sample includes 150,000 to 200,000 clones, roughly three quarters of them seen just once. The sample taken for sequencing was PBMCs. The TCR sequence derives from a woman aged 45-65 years in good health and CMV-seronegative. V is TRBV2 and J is TRBJ1-6; D is unclear. The CDR3 loop is CASSDRGLNSPLHF. The CDR3 DNA is TGTGCCAGCAGTGACAGAGGCCTTAATTCACCCCTCCACTTT.